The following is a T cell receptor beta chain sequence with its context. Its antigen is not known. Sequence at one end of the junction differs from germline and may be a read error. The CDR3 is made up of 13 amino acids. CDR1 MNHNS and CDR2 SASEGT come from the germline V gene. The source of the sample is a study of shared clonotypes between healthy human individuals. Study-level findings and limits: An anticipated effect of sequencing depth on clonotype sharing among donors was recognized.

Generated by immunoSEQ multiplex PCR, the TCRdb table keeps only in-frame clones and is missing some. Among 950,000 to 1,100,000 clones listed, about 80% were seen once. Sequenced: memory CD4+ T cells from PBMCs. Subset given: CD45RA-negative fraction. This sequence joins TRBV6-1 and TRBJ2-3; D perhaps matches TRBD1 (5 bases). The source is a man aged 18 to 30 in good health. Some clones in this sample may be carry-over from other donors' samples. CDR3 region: CASREGVLNTQYF. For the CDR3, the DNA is TGTGCCAGCAGGGAAGGGGTTTTGAATACGCAGTATTTT.